This TCR beta chain was sequenced during a study of blood T cell repertoires in COVID-19. Whole-study context: In each case, the material was cDNA or gDNA derived from T cells, B-cell-depleted T cells, or PBMCs.

Sequencing was performed with immunoSEQ multiplex PCR; in TCRdb, only in-frame clones are kept and a portion is missing. The sample has 55,000 to 75,000 clones; roughly nine tenths are singletons. This clone was counted a single time. The clonotype comes from a man in his sixties with acute or convalescent COVID-19. The sequencing sample was made of peripheral blood.

The CDR3, as DNA: TGTGCCATCAGTGATCGAGGGGGTGGAACCGGGGAGCTGTTTTTT. Encoded protein: CAISDRGGGTGELFF. The chain recombines TRBV10-3 with TRBJ2-2, with D perhaps matching TRBD1 (6 bases). V was pared by 3 bases and J by 5 bases, with 13 bases between. CDR3 size: 15 residues. Germline V gene sequence: CDR1 ENHRY, CDR2 SYGVKD.